These 28 T cell receptor beta chains share one sample of origin, sequenced in a study of identical twins. TCRdb re-called the 5' RACE reads through MiXCR, storing one row per CDR3 protein. The data show 350,000 or so distinct CDR3 sequences, roughly an eighth seen once. The data also belong to a second study, concerning yellow fever vaccine responses in identical twins.

Sequenced sample: CD8+ T cells sorted from blood. These receptors were collected from a young woman in good health.

The DNA for the CDR3 is TGTGCCAGCAGCCCTGGGACTAGCGGGCCCGGGGAGCTGTTTTTT. Its translation is CASSPGTSGPGELFF. V and J are TRBV7-8 and TRBJ2-2, with 12 bases aligning to TRBD2. The CDR3 is 15 residues long. Germline values: CDR1 SGHVS, CDR2 FQNEAQ. J was trimmed by 6 bases and V by 5 bases; bases with no gene match: 4.

This clonotype was seen a handful of times. J is TRBJ1-1 and V is TRBV3-1, with 7 nucleotides matching TRBD1. The CDR3 is 13 amino acids. Germline V gives CDR1 LGHDT, CDR2 YNNKEL (reference sequence). V was clipped by 4 bases and J by 5 bases; unmatched bases: 4. The CDR3 bases are TGTGCCAGCAGCCGACTACAGGGGACTGAAGCTTTCTTT. Translated, it gives CASSRLQGTEAFF.

The chain joins TRBV28 to TRBJ2-7; the D gene could be TRBD1 or TRBD2 (5 bases each). Germline V CDR1 and CDR2: MDHEN, SYDVKM. Trimming took 7 bases from V and 0 from J, leaving 16 bases between them. The CDR3 is 15 residues long. The CDR3 DNA reads TGTGCCAGCACCCCAACGGGGACGTACTCCTACGAGCAGTACTTC. This encodes CASTPTGTYSYEQYF.

The chain has TRBV20-1 and TRBJ2-5, with TRBD2 matching 8 bases. The CDR3 length is 15 residues. From germline, CDR1 is DFQATT and CDR2 SNEGSKA (reference sequence). With V trimmed by 3 bases and J by 0 bases, 6 bases remained unmatched. The CDR3 spells CSASIGGGYQETQYF. The CDR3 region has the DNA TGCAGTGCTAGTATCGGGGGGGGGTACCAAGAGACCCAGTACTTC.

Many counts were recorded for this clonotype. The genes are TRBV20-1 and TRBJ2-1; TRBD2 matches 9 bases. V shed 0 bases, J shed 7 bases, and the junction held 10 bases outside the gene matches. CDR1 is DFQATT, CDR2 SNEGSKA, per germline (reference sequence). The CDR3 has 16 residues. The CDR3 region is CSARDLLAGEVNEQFF. CDR3 DNA: TGCAGTGCTAGAGATTTGTTAGCGGGGGAGGTGAATGAGCAGTTCTTC.

The rearrangement links TRBV12-3 or TRBV12-4 to TRBJ1-5; 7 nucleotides line up with TRBD1. Trimming removed 6 bases from V and 1 base from J; junction bases left unmatched: 6. This CDR3 region has 15 residues. The chain's CDR3 is CASSQETGSNQPQHF. CDR3 DNA sequence: TGTGCCAGCAGCCAAGAGACAGGGAGCAATCAGCCCCAGCATTTT.

This clonotype was seen repeatedly, ten times or more. The chain has TRBV15 and TRBJ1-2; D remains unclear. The V gene lost 1 base and the J gene lost 4 bases, with 10 bases spanning the gap. The germline V gene encodes CDR1 LNHNV and CDR2 YYDKDF (reference sequence). This CDR3 region has 14 residues. CDR3: CATSRVGDSYGYTF. The DNA for the CDR3 is TGTGCCACCAGCAGAGTCGGCGATAGCTATGGCTACACCTTC.

This chain joins TRBV6-5 and TRBJ2-7, with D perhaps TRBD1 (6 bases). Germline CDR1 reads MNHEY; CDR2 reads SVGAGI. This CDR3 is built from 15 residues. The V and J ends lost 0 bases and 0 bases respectively, with 9 bases between them. Here the CDR3 reads CASSYSTGFSYEQYF. CDR3 coding DNA: TGTGCCAGCAGTTACTCGACAGGTTTCTCCTACGAGCAGTACTTC.

This chain joins TRBV12-3 or TRBV12-4 and TRBJ2-5, with 9 bases identical to TRBD2. CDR3 size: 12 residues. J gave up 5 bases and V 8 bases, and 3 bases lay outside the gene matches. Here the CDR3 DNA reads TGTGCCAGCGGGACTAGCCTTGAGACCCAGTACTTC. Encoded protein: CASGTSLETQYF.

The CDR3 spells CASSTDPGTTTGELFF. DNA of the CDR3: TGTGCCAGCAGTACTGACCCGGGGACAACCACCGGGGAGCTGTTTTTT. The V gene is TRBV7-9, the J gene TRBJ2-2; perhaps TRBD1 as D (6 bases). Germline V gene lookup returns CDR1 SEHNR and CDR2 FQNEAQ (reference sequence). The CDR3 length is 16 residues. Trimming took off 6 bases at V and 4 bases at J, with 18 bases between the two ends.

In this sample, this clonotype turned up many times. The rearrangement joins TRBV28 to TRBJ1-5; D uncertain. V dropped 7 bases and J dropped 1 base, with 8 bases sitting between them. Germline V lookup: CDR1 MDHEN, CDR2 SYDVKM. This CDR3 comprises 13 residues. CDR3 in amino acids: CASNGRSNQPQHF. CDR3 DNA: TGTGCCAGCAATGGGCGAAGCAATCAGCCCCAGCATTTT.

The chain couples TRBV20-1 to TRBJ2-1, with D perhaps TRBD2 (5 bases). The CDR3 is 16 residues long. V lost 3 bases and J 4 bases, leaving 19 bases between the germline ends. Germline CDR1 DFQATT, CDR2 SNEGSKA (reference sequence). CDR3 protein: CSASHIYGGSYNEQFF. The CDR3 coding sequence is TGCAGTGCTAGCCACATCTATGGCGGGTCATACAATGAGCAGTTCTTC.

This clonotype was picked up many times. The chain has TRBV6-1 and TRBJ2-3, with D maybe TRBD2 (6 bases). The V end was cut by 1 base, the J end by 3 bases, with 8 bases between. The V gene's germline CDR1 is MNHNS and CDR2 SASEGT. This CDR3 is built from 14 residues. CDR3 nucleotide sequence: TGTGCCAGCAGTGAAGTTGGGGGGACAGATACGCAGTATTTT. Amino acid sequence: CASSEVGGTDTQYF.

There are a few counts of this clonotype. The V gene is TRBV5-4, the J gene TRBJ2-7; D might be TRBD1 or TRBD2, each matching 6 bases. CDR3 length: 15 residues. Germline V gene data show CDR1 as SGHNT and CDR2 as YYREEE (reference sequence). V was clipped by 0 bases and J by 3 bases, with 13 bases between them. CDR3 nucleotides: TGTGCCAGCAGCTTGGCTCCCGGGGGCGTCTACGAGCAGTACGTC. Protein: CASSLAPGGVYEQYV.

This clonotype came up a few times. This chain links TRBV7-8 with TRBJ1-1, with D uncertain. The CDR3 extends over 14 amino acids. Germline CDR1 is SGHVS and CDR2 is FQNEAQ. The ends were cut back, 2 bases at V and 3 bases at J, with 10 bases in the middle. This CDR3 is CASSLSPGHTEAFF. The CDR3 DNA sequence: TGTGCCAGCAGCTTATCGCCGGGCCACACTGAAGCTTTCTTT.

The chain employs TRBV7-9 and TRBJ1-5; D unclear. The V end lost 6 bases, the J end lost 3 bases, and 18 bases lay between the germline ends. CDR1 is SEHNR, CDR2 FQNEAQ, per germline (reference sequence). The CDR3 consists of 16 residues. CDR3 in DNA: TGTGCCAGCAGTGTTGGGCGAAGGATGGACAATCAGCCCCAGCATTTT. This codes for CASSVGRRMDNQPQHF. Based on the CDR3 plus reference TRBV7-9 and TRBJ1-5, the full variable domain is DTGVSQNPRHKITKRGQNVTFRCDPISEHNRLYWYRQTLGQGPEFLTYFQNEAQLEKSRLLSDRFSAERPKGSFSTLEIQRTEQGDSAMYLCASSVGRRMDNQPQHFGDGTRLSIL.

At least ten counts were recorded for this clonotype. The chain is built from TRBV12-3 or TRBV12-4 and TRBJ2-7; 8 bases align to TRBD1. Losses at the gene ends were 3 bases for V and 3 bases for J; bases not matched to a gene: 4. The CDR3 sequence is 14 residues long. The CDR3 region has the DNA TGTGCCAGCAGTTTGGCGGACAGGGTCTACGAGCAGTACTTC. Protein: CASSLADRVYEQYF.

This chain uses TRBV7-6 with TRBJ2-5; D might be TRBD1 (6 bases). V lost 0 bases and J 3 bases, leaving 8 bases between the germline ends. Germline CDR1 reads SGHVS; CDR2 reads FNYEAQ. The length of the CDR3 is 14 residues. The CDR3 DNA reads as TGTGCCAGCAGCTTAGCCCGGACAGAAGAGACCCAGTACTTC. Translation: CASSLARTEETQYF.

In its sample, this clonotype was seen a few times. Relative to the germline gene, one junction end is altered; a read error may explain this. This chain joins TRBV5-6 and TRBJ2-1, with D possibly being TRBD2 (5 bases). The CDR3 spans 13 residues. Germline V gene sequence: CDR1 SGHDT, CDR2 YYEEEE. CDR3 nucleotides: TGTGCCAGCAGCTCCCGCCCCTCAGCGGCCAAATGGTTC. Translating gives CASSSRPSAAKWF. Full variable domain (rest looked up from reference TRBV5-6 and TRBJ2-1): DAGVTQSPTHLIKTRGQQVTLRCSPKSGHDTVSWYQQALGQGPQFIFQYYEEEERQRGNFPDRFSGHQFPNYSSELNVNALLLGDSALYLCASSSRPSAAKWFGPGTRLTVL.

There are a few counts of this clonotype. The rearrangement uses TRBV6-5 and TRBJ2-7; the match to TRBD2 covers 10 bases. The CDR3 covers 16 residues. Germline CDR1 MNHEY, CDR2 SVGAGI. V shed 2 bases, J shed 3 bases, and the junction held 7 bases outside the gene matches. CDR3 DNA sequence: TGTGCCAGCAGTTACGAAGGGACTAGCGAGATCTACGAGCAGTACTTC. Translation gives CASSYEGTSEIYEQYF.

V and J are TRBV27 and TRBJ1-6; D remains ambiguous. Deletions cut 1 base from V and 7 bases from J, with 11 bases between. Germline CDR1 and CDR2: MNHEY and SMNVEV (reference sequence). This CDR3 region has 15 residues. The CDR3 DNA sequence: TGTGCCAGCAGTTTATATGGACGGTCGAATTCACCCCTCCACTTT. Protein product: CASSLYGRSNSPLHF.

This clonotype was recorded a few times. The chain recombines TRBV9 with TRBJ2-1; 8 nucleotides align to TRBD2. The CDR3 runs 15 residues. Germline CDR1 and CDR2: SGDLS and YYNGEE. With 0 bases clipped from V and 4 bases from J, the junction kept 3 bases outside the gene matches. CDR3 sequence (DNA): TGTGCCAGCAGCGTAGCGGCTAGCGGGTACAATGAGCAGTTCTTC. This sequence encodes CASSVAASGYNEQFF.

V is TRBV4-1 and J is TRBJ2-7, with TRBD1 matching 9 bases. The V gene's germline CDR1 is MGHRA and CDR2 YSYEKL. Trimming at V came to 4 bases and at J to 5 bases, leaving 6 bases not matched to a gene. The CDR3 sequence is 14 residues long. The DNA of the CDR3 is TGCGCCAGCAGCCTGACAGGGGGTACGGACGAGCAGTACTTC. Protein: CASSLTGGTDEQYF.

The chain uses TRBV7-8 and TRBJ2-2, with 8 bases matching TRBD2. Trimming removed 2 bases from V and 5 bases from J; junction bases left unmatched: 10. The CDR3 has 17 residues. The germline gives CDR1 SGHVS, CDR2 FQNEAQ. The CDR3 coding sequence is TGTGCCAGCAGCTTAATGAGCGGGACTAGGGGGACCGGGGAGCTGTTTTTT. Its translation: CASSLMSGTRGTGELFF.

The rearrangement uses TRBV7-6 and TRBJ2-1; 14 bases are shared with TRBD2. The CDR3 has 21 amino acids. With V trimmed by 2 bases and J by 0 bases, 12 bases remained unmatched. The germline CDR1 and CDR2 sequences are SGHVS and FNYEAQ. CDR3 region: CASSLRVPGLAGDRSYNEQFF. The CDR3, as DNA: TGTGCCAGCAGCTTACGGGTTCCGGGACTAGCGGGAGACCGCTCCTACAATGAGCAGTTCTTC. Drawing the rest from reference TRBV7-6 and TRBJ2-1, the complete variable domain is GAGVSQSPRYKVTKRGQDVALRCDPISGHVSLYWYRQALGQGPEFLTYFNYEAQQDKSGLPNDRFSAERPEGSISTLTIQRTEQRDSAMYRCASSLRVPGLAGDRSYNEQFFGPGTRLTVL.

This chain joins TRBV7-9 and TRBJ2-1; 7 bases align to TRBD2. This CDR3 is 15 amino acids long. V was clipped by 5 bases and J by 0 bases; unmatched bases: 4. CDR1 and CDR2 from the germline V gene are SEHNR and FQNEAQ (reference sequence). The CDR3 sequence: CASSATSVSYNEQFF. CDR3 in DNA: TGTGCCAGCAGCGCTACTAGCGTCTCCTACAATGAGCAGTTCTTC.

The DNA for the CDR3 is TGTGCCAGCACCCCGCGCCGGGGACCTGAGCAGTACGTC. Protein product: CASTPRRGPEQYV. The chain carries TRBV28 and TRBJ2-7, with D possibly being TRBD1 or TRBD2 (5 bases each). CDR1 is MDHEN and CDR2 is SYDVKM in the germline V gene. CDR3 length: 13 amino acids. The germline V and J ends were trimmed by 7 bases and 7 bases, with 17 bases remaining between them.

This clonotype was picked up a small number of times. V gene TRBV2 combines with J gene TRBJ2-3; 10 nucleotides agree with TRBD1. The CDR3 loop spans 14 amino acids. CDR1 is SNHLY and CDR2 is FYNNEI in the germline V gene. J lost 3 bases, V lost 7 bases, and 4 bases had no gene match. In DNA form, the CDR3 reads TGTGCCAGCATAAAGGGACAGGGGACAGATACGCAGTATTTT. It yields the protein CASIKGQGTDTQYF.